What follows are 29 T cell receptor beta chains derived from one specimen sequenced in a study of neurological immune-mediated disorders. From the 5' RACE reads, TCRdb called clonotypes with MiXCR, one entry per CDR3 protein. Here the sample spans fewer than 50,000 distinct CDR3 sequences, over 2% being singletons. The sequenced sample consisted of PBMCs. The receptors here all came from a man in his thirties or forties with multiple sclerosis.

This clonotype was observed many times. The chain links TRBV5-1 to TRBJ1-1, with D unclear. CDR1 is SGHRS and CDR2 is YFSETQ in the germline V gene. CDR3 size: 12 residues. The V end lost 1 base, the J end lost 8 bases, and 9 bases lay between the germline ends. DNA of the CDR3: TGCGCCAGCAGCTTGAGGGATCGGGAAGCTTTCTTT. This translates into CASSLRDREAFF.

This clonotype was detected ten times or more. V and J are TRBV20-1 and TRBJ1-4; D is possibly TRBD1 (5 bases). Trimming took off 5 bases at V and 0 bases at J, with 10 bases between the two ends. Germline V CDR1 and CDR2: DFQATT, SNEGSKA (reference sequence). CDR3 length equals 14 residues. DNA for the CDR3: TGCAGTGCTTATACAGGCCCAACTAATGAAAAACTGTTTTTT. As protein: CSAYTGPTNEKLFF.

This clonotype appeared many times. In nucleotides, the CDR3 is TGTGCCAGCTCCGGACAGCCATTCACAGATACGCAGTATTTT. It codes for CASSGQPFTDTQYF. The genes are TRBV18 and TRBJ2-3; weak D call: TRBD1 (6 bases). The V gene lost 6 bases and the J gene lost 2 bases, with 12 bases spanning the gap. This CDR3 contains 14 residues. Germline loops: CDR1 KGHSH, CDR2 LQKENI.

This clonotype was found a few times. In DNA, the CDR3 is TGTGCCAGCAGCCAAGGCTGGGAGGCCTCTCGGCCCCAGCATTTT. Amino acids: CASSQGWEASRPQHF. The chain links TRBV3-1 to TRBJ1-5; D is unclear. Germline CDR1 is LGHDT and CDR2 is YNNKEL (reference sequence). Trimming took off 1 base at V and 9 bases at J, with 16 bases between the two ends. CDR3 size: 15 residues. Complete variable domain (other parts from reference TRBV3-1 and TRBJ1-5): DTAVSQTPKYLVTQMGNDKSIKCEQNLGHDTMYWYKQDSKKFLKIMFSYNNKELIINETVPNRFSPKSPDKAHLNLHINSLELGDSAVYFCASSQGWEASRPQHFGDGTRLSIL.

This clonotype was observed at least ten times. The chain combines TRBV20-1 with TRBJ2-1, with a possible D match to TRBD2 (5 bases). Looked up from germline, CDR1 is DFQATT and CDR2 is SNEGSKA (reference sequence). Trimming left V 0 bases short and J 4 bases short, with 10 bases between. The CDR3 length is 14 residues. CDR3 region: CSARETTGYNEQFF. The CDR3 DNA is TGCAGTGCTAGAGAGACTACTGGTTACAATGAGCAGTTCTTC.

This clonotype came up many times. V gene TRBV29-1 combines with J gene TRBJ1-4, with D uncertain. Germline loops: CDR1 SQVTM, CDR2 ANQGSEA. The CDR3 has 12 residues. The V end lost 7 bases, the J end lost 5 bases, and 11 bases lay between the germline ends. CDR3 in DNA: TGCAGCGCTGAGGAGGGAAATGAAAAACTGTTTTTT. Translated: CSAEEGNEKLFF.

In this sample, this clonotype turned up many times. Here the CDR3 reads CSAPTGRAQHF. As DNA, the CDR3 is TGCAGTGCTCCCACCGGGAGGGCCCAGCATTTT. The rearrangement links TRBV20-1 to TRBJ1-5, with unresolved D. V was shortened by 5 bases and J by 11 bases, with 13 bases between the two germline ends. This CDR3 comprises 11 residues. The V gene's germline CDR1 is DFQATT and CDR2 SNEGSKA (reference sequence).

Ten or more counts support this clonotype. The chain is built from TRBV20-1 and TRBJ1-1; no definite D call. The CDR3 extends over 14 amino acids. V lost 3 bases to trimming and J lost 1 base, with 12 bases between them. Germline V gene sequence: CDR1 DFQATT, CDR2 SNEGSKA (reference sequence). The DNA for the CDR3 is TGCAGTGCTAGTCCTCCGATAGAGAACACTGAAGCTTTCTTT. This gives the protein CSASPPIENTEAFF.

The sample holds many counts of this clonotype. The chain is built from TRBV3-1 and TRBJ2-1, with 14 bases matching TRBD2. There are 19 residues in the CDR3. Germline CDR1 LGHDT, CDR2 YNNKEL (reference sequence). The ends lost 3 bases at V and 2 bases at J; junction bases unmatched: 9. The CDR3 nucleotides are TGTGCCAGCAGCCATCCCGGGACTAGCGGGAGAAGGACCTACAATGAGCAGTTCTTC. Protein product: CASSHPGTSGRRTYNEQFF.

As regards this clonotype: The junction does not match germline at one end; this may be a read error. The rearrangement uses TRBV11-2 and TRBJ2-1; TRBD2 aligns across 7 bases. Germline V lookup: CDR1 SGHAT, CDR2 FQNNGV. The CDR3 is 15 amino acids. The CDR3 DNA reads TGCGCCAGTTACCCTCGCGCGGGAGAGAGGAATGAGCAGTTCTTC. This gives the protein CASYPRAGERNEQFF.

Ten or more counts support this clonotype. This chain links TRBV18 with TRBJ2-3; TRBD1 matches 8 bases. Germline CDR1 KGHSH, CDR2 LQKENI. The CDR3 totals 14 residues. The V and J ends lost 5 bases and 4 bases, in that order; junction bases with no gene match: 5. The CDR3 nucleotides read TGTGCCAGCTCATCGCAGGGGGCCGCAGATACGCAGTATTTT. The encoded protein is CASSSQGAADTQYF.

Many counts were recorded for this clonotype. The rearrangement joins TRBV7-9 to TRBJ1-1; no clear D. V was shortened by 5 bases and J by 10 bases, with 14 bases between the two germline ends. The CDR3 spans 12 residues. CDR1 is SEHNR, CDR2 FQNEAQ, per germline (reference sequence). The CDR3 here is CASSPRLEVAFF. CDR3 in DNA: TGTGCCAGCAGCCCCCGACTAGAAGTAGCTTTCTTT.

This clonotype was found many times. CDR3 protein: CASSPRTEAFF. The CDR3 nucleotides read TGTGCCAGCAGCCCACGAACCGAAGCTTTCTTT. The rearrangement links TRBV7-9 to TRBJ1-1; no clear D. The germline CDR1 and CDR2 sequences are SEHNR and FQNEAQ (reference sequence). V lost 5 bases to trimming and J lost 8 bases, with 9 bases between them. The length of the CDR3 is 11 residues.

Points on this clonotype: A much larger clone differs from this one at a single base, so this may be a read error. V gene TRBV6-1 combines with J gene TRBJ2-1; 8 bases match TRBD1. Germline V lookup: CDR1 MNHNS, CDR2 SASEGT. V gave up 0 bases and J gave up 7 bases; unmatched junction bases: 5. The CDR3 runs to 15 residues. In DNA form, the CDR3 reads TGTGCCAGCAGTGAAGCCTTCACAGGGGGTAATGAGCAGTTCTTC. Encoded protein: CASSEAFTGGNEQFF.

This clonotype was counted at least ten times. The chain couples TRBV6-2 or TRBV6-3 to TRBJ1-5, with D possibly matching TRBD1 (6 bases). The V gene's germline CDR1 is MNHEY and CDR2 SVGEGT. The CDR3 is 15 amino acids. The ends were cut back, 2 bases at V and 6 bases at J, with 14 bases in the middle. The CDR3 protein is CASSYTTGFGQPQHF. The DNA of the CDR3 is TGTGCCAGCAGTTACACGACAGGTTTTGGTCAGCCCCAGCATTTT.

In this sample, this clonotype turned up many times. The chain recombines TRBV6-5 with TRBJ2-3, with 10 bases fitting TRBD2. J was trimmed by 7 bases and V by 0 bases; bases with no gene match: 4. Germline CDR1 is MNHEY and CDR2 is SVGAGI. The CDR3 runs 15 residues. The CDR3 reads CASSYSASGRNTQYF. The CDR3 DNA is TGTGCCAGCAGTTACTCGGCTAGCGGGAGAAATACGCAGTATTTT.

This clonotype showed up many times. This rearrangement joins TRBV20-1 to TRBJ2-5; D remains unclear. V lost 1 base, J lost 3 bases, and 12 bases lay in between. The CDR3 is 14 amino acids. CDR1 and CDR2 (germline): DFQATT, SNEGSKA (reference sequence). This CDR3 is CSARALRIEETQYF. CDR3 bases: TGCAGTGCTAGAGCCCTCCGGATAGAAGAGACCCAGTACTTC.

This clonotype was counted at least ten times. The chain is built from TRBV5-1 and TRBJ1-1, with D possibly being TRBD1 (6 bases). Germline V gene sequence: CDR1 SGHRS, CDR2 YFSETQ. The V end was cut by 0 bases, the J end by 0 bases, with 15 bases between. This CDR3 contains 17 residues. CDR3 residues: CASSLAEDRPLNTEAFF. The CDR3 coding sequence is TGCGCCAGCAGCTTGGCCGAGGACAGACCTTTGAACACTGAAGCTTTCTTT.

This clonotype was counted ten times or more. This chain links TRBV12-3 or TRBV12-4 with TRBJ2-1, with unresolved D. The CDR3 totals 15 residues. V was clipped by 5 bases and J by 8 bases, with 19 bases between them. The chain's CDR3 is CASSPGASRADEQFF. The CDR3 region has the DNA TGTGCCAGCAGTCCTGGTGCGTCTAGGGCCGATGAGCAGTTCTTC.

This clonotype has a count of ten or more. V gene TRBV7-2 combines with J gene TRBJ2-7, with D possibly matching TRBD1 (6 bases). Looked up from germline, CDR1 is SGHTA and CDR2 is FQGNSA. The CDR3 runs to 16 residues. The V end was cut by 2 bases, the J end by 1 base, with 15 bases between. DNA of the CDR3: TGTGCCAGCAGCTTACAGGGGTCAATTCGGTCCTACGAGCAGTACTTC. Its protein product is CASSLQGSIRSYEQYF.

This clonotype was detected many times. In DNA, the CDR3 is TGTGCCAGCAGCCGGACAGGGGAACTTACAGATACGCAGTATTTT. Protein product: CASSRTGELTDTQYF. The chain is built from TRBV12-3 or TRBV12-4 and TRBJ2-3; 9 nucleotides match TRBD1. Trimming at V came to 6 bases and at J to 3 bases, leaving 7 bases not matched to a gene. The CDR3 covers 15 residues.

This clonotype was seen repeatedly, ten times or more. The rearrangement uses TRBV5-1 and TRBJ2-1; D remains unclear. Germline assignment: CDR1 SGHRS and CDR2 YFSETQ. V gave up 0 bases and J gave up 0 bases, with 7 bases separating them. The CDR3 contains 15 residues. The CDR3 region is CASSLGGSSYNEQFF. The CDR3 nucleotides are TGCGCCAGCAGCTTGGGAGGCTCCTCCTACAATGAGCAGTTCTTC.

This clonotype was detected many times. The genes are TRBV5-1 and TRBJ2-1; the D call may be TRBD1 or TRBD2 (7 bases each). From germline, CDR1 is SGHRS and CDR2 YFSETQ. Trimming stripped 1 base from V and 7 bases from J, with 15 bases between. The length of the CDR3 is 15 residues. CDR3 coding DNA: TGCGCCAGCAGCTTGTCAGGGGGGCGGGGGAATGAGCAGTTCTTC. Translation gives CASSLSGGRGNEQFF.

This clonotype appeared many times. The chain joins TRBV6-1 to TRBJ2-7; 9 bases are shared with TRBD2. V gave up 2 bases and J gave up 2 bases; unmatched junction bases: 7. CDR1 is MNHNS and CDR2 is SASEGT in the germline V gene. The CDR3 is 16 residues long. CDR3 DNA: TGTGCCAGCAGTGAAAACGAGCGGGAGGTCACCTACGAGCAGTACTTC. Amino acids: CASSENEREVTYEQYF.

This clonotype has more than one count but fewer than ten. The chain links TRBV7-6 to TRBJ1-4; 7 bases agree with TRBD1. The CDR3 length is 14 residues. J lost 4 bases, V lost 6 bases, and 5 bases had no gene match. The V gene's germline CDR1 is SGHVS and CDR2 FNYEAQ. CDR3 in amino acids: CASSQDRVNEKLFF. CDR3 bases: TGTGCCAGCAGTCAAGACAGGGTTAATGAAAAACTGTTTTTT.

DNA of the CDR3: TGTGCCATCAGTGATTTACAGCACTACGAGCAGTACTTC. Translated: CAISDLQHYEQYF. The rearrangement uses TRBV10-3 and TRBJ2-7; D is ambiguous. The germline CDR1 and CDR2 sequences are ENHRY and SYGVKD. This CDR3 spans 13 amino acids. V was cut by 3 bases and J by 3 bases, with 9 bases left in between.

This clonotype was recorded many times. CDR3 in amino acids: CASSSGLSYNEQFF. The CDR3 nucleotides read TGCGCCAGCAGCTCGGGACTTTCCTACAATGAGCAGTTCTTC. This chain joins TRBV5-1 and TRBJ2-1; D may be TRBD2 (6 bases). V was pared by 3 bases and J by 1 base, with 8 bases between. Per the germline V gene, CDR1 is SGHRS and CDR2 is YFSETQ. The CDR3 covers 14 residues.

This clonotype was observed many times. This chain uses TRBV14 with TRBJ1-1; D uncertain. Germline V gene lookup returns CDR1 SGHDN and CDR2 FVKESK. This CDR3 has 12 amino acids. Trimming stripped 4 bases from V and 6 bases from J, with 9 bases between. This CDR3 reads CASSPRQAEAFF. The CDR3 bases are TGTGCCAGCAGCCCCCGACAAGCTGAAGCTTTCTTT.

This clonotype was recorded many times. CDR3 nucleotide sequence: TGCAGCGTGACGGGGATCCGGAACACCGGGGAGCTGTTTTTT. Translation: CSVTGIRNTGELFF. V usage is TRBV29-1 and J usage is TRBJ2-2; perhaps TRBD2 as D (5 bases). Germline V lookup: CDR1 SQVTM, CDR2 ANQGSEA. V was cut by 6 bases and J by 1 base, with 12 bases left in between. The CDR3 is 14 amino acids.